What follows are 6 T cell receptor beta chains derived from one specimen sequenced in a study of response to subunit inactivated influenza vaccine. MiXCR was run by TCRdb on the RT-PCR reads, yielding one entry per CDR3 protein. The sample contains 500,000 to 600,000 distinct CDR3 sequences, around 8% of which appear only once. Sequencing used PBMCs from blood, obtained less than 30 months after vaccination. The receptors originated from a man aged 45 to 75 who received an inactivated influenza vaccine.

The rearrangement joins TRBV11-2 to TRBJ2-7; no definite D call. This CDR3 is built from 15 residues. Germline CDR1 SGHAT, CDR2 FQNNGV. The ends were cut back, 1 base at V and 6 bases at J, with 16 bases in the middle. This chain's CDR3 is CASSLGGGRSGEQYF. The CDR3 DNA sequence: TGTGCCAGCAGCTTAGGAGGTGGCAGGTCGGGCGAGCAGTACTTC.

In nucleotides, the CDR3 is TGTGCCAGCAGCCCTTGGACAGGGGAGGATACGCAGTATTTT. Amino acids: CASSPWTGEDTQYF. J is TRBJ2-3 and V is TRBV5-5; 9 nucleotides align to TRBD1. The V gene's germline CDR1 is SGHKS and CDR2 YYEKEE (reference sequence). The CDR3 spans 14 residues. The V gene end was trimmed by 4 bases and the J gene end by 6 bases; junction bases not matched to a gene: 6.

The rearrangement joins TRBV4-2 to TRBJ2-5, with 9 nucleotides matching TRBD2. In germline, CDR1 is LGHNA, CDR2 YNFKEQ. Trimming at V came to 0 bases and at J to 5 bases, leaving 10 bases not matched to a gene. This CDR3 has 17 amino acids. CDR3 nucleotide sequence: TGTGCCAGCAGCCAAGATTTTGGGCGGGAGGGAGGTGAGACCCAGTACTTC. It encodes CASSQDFGREGGETQYF.

In this sample, this clonotype turned up a few times. In DNA, the CDR3 is TGTGCCAGCAGCTTAATCTCTGGCATAAGAGAGGGGGAGCTGTTTTTT. Its protein is CASSLISGIREGELFF. This chain uses TRBV7-2 with TRBJ2-2; D is unclear. The V gene's germline CDR1 is SGHTA and CDR2 FQGNSA. V shed 2 bases and J shed 8 bases, with 18 bases lying between them. This CDR3 has 16 residues.

CDR3 in amino acids: CATRQGSTEAFF. CDR3 bases: TGTGCCACCCGACAGGGCAGCACTGAAGCTTTCTTT. The rearrangement links TRBV15 to TRBJ1-1, with 7 bases that match TRBD1. Germline assignment: CDR1 LNHNV and CDR2 YYDKDF (reference sequence). The CDR3 covers 12 residues. Losses at the gene ends were 8 bases for V and 4 bases for J; bases not matched to a gene: 4.

At least ten counts were recorded for this clonotype. CDR3 sequence (DNA): TGTGCCAGCACAGGACAGATGAACACTGAAGCTTTCTTT. Amino acid sequence: CASTGQMNTEAFF. This rearrangement joins TRBV12-3 or TRBV12-4 to TRBJ1-1; maybe TRBD1 (6 bases). This CDR3 comprises 13 residues. Trimming stripped 7 bases from V and 0 bases from J, with 9 bases between.